These 30 T cell receptor beta chains were all obtained from the same sample, sequenced in a study of T-cell reconstitution after alpha-beta-depleted transplantation in children. TCRbeta library preparation incorporated unique molecular identifiers. TCRdb used MiXCR to reprocess the PCR reads, holding one entry per CDR3 protein. The sample gives fewer than 550,000 distinct CDR3 sequences, 11% of which show up once; roughly 5% is in the top ten. This specimen consisted of PBMCs from the stem cell graft donor, obtained from the stem cell graft. These receptors all stem from a human donor who donated a stem cell graft to a child with acute myeloid leukemia.

V and J are TRBV18 and TRBJ1-6; no clear D gene. The V gene's germline CDR1 is KGHSH and CDR2 LQKENI. V was trimmed by 3 bases and J by 10 bases, leaving 13 bases between them. CDR3 length: 14 residues. CDR3 region: CASSPGGPESPLHF. DNA of the CDR3: TGTGCCAGCTCACCGGGCGGCCCGGAGTCACCCCTCCACTTT.

This clonotype was seen at least ten times. The genes are TRBV5-6 and TRBJ1-1; TRBD1 might be the D (5 bases). Germline CDR1 and CDR2: SGHDT and YYEEEE. The germline V and J ends were trimmed by 4 bases and 0 bases, with 16 bases remaining between them. CDR3 length: 16 residues. The CDR3 sequence is CASSNTPGYMNTEAFF. The CDR3, as DNA: TGTGCCAGCAGCAACACGCCAGGGTACATGAACACTGAAGCTTTCTTT.

This clonotype came up many times. V is TRBV29-1 and J is TRBJ2-1; 12 bases are shared with TRBD2. The V segment lost 6 bases and the J segment 0 bases; nucleotides outside the gene matches: 6. This CDR3 contains 16 residues. CDR1 and CDR2 (germline): SQVTM, ANQGSEA. CDR3 sequence (DNA): TGCAGCGTGCCGCTAGCGGGAGGGGGCTCCTACAATGAGCAGTTCTTC. Translating it yields CSVPLAGGGSYNEQFF.

This clonotype was counted a few times. CDR3 protein: CASSLRDRSSGNTIYF. CDR3 DNA sequence: TGTGCCAGCAGCTTACGGGACAGGTCCTCTGGAAACACCATATATTTT. The rearrangement uses TRBV7-8 and TRBJ1-3; 8 bases align to TRBD1. Trimming cost V 2 bases and J 0 bases; bases outside gene matches: 3. CDR3 length: 16 residues. In germline, CDR1 is SGHVS, CDR2 FQNEAQ.

This clonotype was seen more than once but under ten times. This chain joins TRBV27 and TRBJ2-1, with 13 bases fitting TRBD2. The V gene end was trimmed by 8 bases and the J gene end by 6 bases; junction bases not matched to a gene: 13. This CDR3 spans 17 amino acids. Germline loops: CDR1 MNHEY, CDR2 SMNVEV (reference sequence). CDR3 amino acids: CASGRGTSGISINEQFF. DNA of the CDR3: TGTGCCAGCGGGAGAGGGACTAGCGGGATTTCCATCAATGAGCAGTTCTTC.

This chain joins TRBV3-1 and TRBJ2-2; D ambiguous. The CDR3 spans 13 residues. V dropped 5 bases and J dropped 6 bases, with 10 bases sitting between them. Germline V gene lookup returns CDR1 LGHDT and CDR2 YNNKEL (reference sequence). CDR3 bases: TGTGCCAGCAGCTCCTTGAGTTCCGGGGAGCTGTTTTTT. Translated: CASSSLSSGELFF.

Only a few counts were recorded for this clonotype. The CDR3 DNA sequence: TGTGCCAGCAGCTTAGTAAGTCGGGCCACATACCAAGAGACCCAGTACTTC. This codes for CASSLVSRATYQETQYF. The rearrangement joins TRBV7-2 to TRBJ2-5; unclear D gene. CDR1 is SGHTA, CDR2 FQGNSA, per germline. Trimming took 1 base from V and 0 from J, leaving 15 bases between them. The CDR3 is 17 amino acids.

The chain uses TRBV7-2 and TRBJ2-7; D possibly matches TRBD1 or TRBD2 (5 bases each). CDR1 and CDR2 from the germline V gene are SGHTA and FQGNSA. V was cut by 0 bases and J by 4 bases, with 13 bases left in between. This CDR3 is built from 15 residues. CDR3 coding DNA: TGTGCCAGCAGCTTAGCGGGGACGGGCAGGTACGAGCAGTACTTC. Its translation is CASSLAGTGRYEQYF. The full variable domain, with the rest looked up from reference TRBV7-2 and TRBJ2-7, is GAGVSQSPSNKVTEKGKDVELRCDPISGHTALYWYRQSLGQGLEFLIYFQGNSAPDKSGLPSDRFSAERTGGSVSTLTIQRTQQEDSAVYLCASSLAGTGRYEQYFGPGTRLTVT.

This clonotype was observed a few times. The chain recombines TRBV7-2 with TRBJ2-4, with unresolved D. The CDR3 runs to 15 residues. Germline assignment: CDR1 SGHTA and CDR2 FQGNSA. V was shortened by 4 bases and J by 0 bases, with 10 bases between the two germline ends. The CDR3 spells CASSSPGLAKNIQYF. The CDR3 coding sequence is TGTGCCAGCAGCTCCCCGGGTCTAGCCAAAAACATTCAGTACTTC.

CDR3 sequence: CASSLGGQYTEAFF. CDR3 DNA: TGTGCCAGCAGCCTAGGAGGCCAGTACACTGAAGCTTTCTTT. The V and J genes are TRBV7-9 and TRBJ1-1; D unclear. Trimming took off 5 bases at V and 3 bases at J, with 13 bases between the two ends. Germline V CDR1 and CDR2: SEHNR, FQNEAQ (reference sequence). The CDR3 loop spans 14 amino acids.

This clonotype was counted between two and nine times. The CDR3 spells CSVSQGSGVGYTF. CDR3 in DNA: TGCAGCGTTTCTCAAGGGTCGGGGGTCGGCTACACCTTC. The chain couples TRBV29-1 to TRBJ1-2; D perhaps matches TRBD1 (5 bases). The CDR3 contains 13 residues. Trimming removed 5 bases at V and 8 bases at J, with 18 bases between. CDR1 SQVTM and CDR2 ANQGSEA come from the germline V gene.

There are many counts of this clonotype. The chain carries TRBV4-1 and TRBJ2-7, with D perhaps matching TRBD1 (6 bases). The CDR3 loop spans 15 amino acids. Between the trimmed V and J ends, which lost 3 bases and 0 bases, there was a span of 12 bases. The germline CDR1 and CDR2 sequences are MGHRA and YSYEKL. CDR3 residues: CASSQGTGSSYEQYV. In nucleotides, the CDR3 is TGCGCCAGCAGCCAGGGCACAGGGAGCTCCTACGAGCAGTACGTC.

This clonotype was detected ten times or more. The chain carries TRBV27 and TRBJ1-1, with D maybe TRBD1 (6 bases). The CDR3 contains 16 residues. Germline V gene lookup returns CDR1 MNHEY and CDR2 SMNVEV (reference sequence). V was clipped by 5 bases and J by 6 bases, with 22 bases between them. CDR3 bases: TGTGCCAGCAGTCGCCCCTCGGGGCAGGGGATCTCTGAAGCTTTCTTT. As protein: CASSRPSGQGISEAFF.

In its sample, this clonotype was seen many times. The rearrangement uses TRBV12-3 or TRBV12-4 and TRBJ2-7; 8 bases match TRBD1. The CDR3 consists of 14 residues. V shed 6 bases, J shed 1 base, and the junction held 5 bases outside the gene matches. In DNA form, the CDR3 reads TGTGCCAGCAGGGGGACAGGCGGTTCCTACGAGCAGTACTTC. Its protein product is CASRGTGGSYEQYF.

This clonotype occurred many times. The chain couples TRBV4-2 to TRBJ2-1; possibly TRBD2 for D (6 bases). In germline, CDR1 is LGHNA, CDR2 YNFKEQ. The length of the CDR3 is 14 residues. V lost 4 bases to trimming and J lost 1 base, with 8 bases between them. CDR3 in DNA: TGTGCCAGCAGCCGGGCGGGATCCTACAATGAGCAGTTCTTC. This sequence encodes CASSRAGSYNEQFF.

This clonotype was observed a few times. V is TRBV6-1 and J is TRBJ2-2; possible D gene TRBD1, 5 bases. Germline V lookup: CDR1 MNHNS, CDR2 SASEGT. The CDR3 covers 18 residues. V shed 6 bases and J shed 3 bases, with 23 bases lying between them. The CDR3 reads CASSPLAGPTAYTGELFF. The CDR3 region has the DNA TGTGCCAGCAGCCCTCTGGCCGGACCGACAGCCTACACCGGGGAGCTGTTTTTT.

This clonotype was detected a few times. The genes are TRBV20-1 and TRBJ2-1, with D perhaps matching TRBD1 or TRBD2 (6 bases each). Germline CDR1 and CDR2: DFQATT and SNEGSKA (reference sequence). The CDR3 consists of 14 residues. V was clipped by 3 bases and J by 2 bases, with 11 bases between them. The CDR3 sequence: CSARSGGPYNEQFF. In DNA form, the CDR3 reads TGCAGTGCTAGGTCCGGGGGCCCCTACAATGAGCAGTTCTTC.

This clonotype was seen a few times. The V and J genes are TRBV20-1 and TRBJ2-3; 9 nucleotides agree with TRBD2. This CDR3 is built from 16 residues. The ends lost 1 base at V and 6 bases at J; junction bases unmatched: 11. Per germline, CDR1 DFQATT and CDR2 SNEGSKA (reference sequence). CDR3 protein: CSARVRRGGPQDTQYF. The CDR3 DNA reads as TGCAGTGCTAGAGTGCGGCGGGGGGGACCCCAGGATACGCAGTATTTT.

A remark on this clonotype: It may be a read error: a sequence one base away is much more abundant. The V call is TRBV7-6, the J call TRBJ2-1; maybe TRBD2 (6 bases). Germline lookup yields CDR1 SGHVS and CDR2 FNYEAQ. The CDR3 consists of 15 residues. CDR3 residues: CASSLAPGRYNQQFF. In DNA, the CDR3 is TGTGCCAGCAGCTTAGCGCCGGGGAGGTACAATCAGCAGTTCTTC.

Concerning this clonotype itself: A single base separates this from a much larger clone, so it may be a read error. This rearrangement joins TRBV4-1 to TRBJ1-1, with no clear D. Germline assignment: CDR1 MGHRA and CDR2 YSYEKL. The CDR3 runs to 13 residues. CDR3 coding DNA: TGCGCCAGCAGCCAAGACTGGGGTACTGGAGCTTTCTTT. As protein: CASSQDWGTGAFF.

This clonotype has only a few counts. The J gene is TRBJ1-3, the V gene TRBV7-2, with a possible D match to TRBD1 (6 bases). Trimming shortened V by 6 bases and J by 2 bases, and 14 bases separated the two germline ends. The germline gives CDR1 SGHTA, CDR2 FQGNSA. The CDR3 is made up of 15 amino acids. As DNA, the CDR3 is TGTGCCAGCAGTCGATCTCAGGGGCCTGGAAACACCATATATTTT. Translating gives CASSRSQGPGNTIYF.

Only a few counts were recorded for this clonotype. This sequence joins TRBV2 and TRBJ1-6, with 7 bases identical to TRBD1. The CDR3 spans 16 residues. The ends lost 6 bases at V and 6 bases at J; junction bases unmatched: 11. Germline CDR1 SNHLY, CDR2 FYNNEI. CDR3 coding DNA: TGTGCCAGCAGCCGGGACAGACCAAAGTCTAATTCACCCCTCCACTTT. Translated, it gives CASSRDRPKSNSPLHF.

The chain combines TRBV12-3 or TRBV12-4 with TRBJ2-5; D unresolved. The V gene lost 5 bases and the J gene lost 9 bases, with 13 bases spanning the gap. The CDR3 has 12 residues. CDR3 amino acids: CASSPSPFPQYF. In DNA form, the CDR3 reads TGTGCCAGCAGTCCGAGTCCGTTTCCCCAGTACTTC.

The genes are TRBV5-1 and TRBJ1-2; possibly TRBD1 for D (6 bases). CDR1 is SGHRS and CDR2 is YFSETQ in the germline V gene. This CDR3 has 17 amino acids. V was cut by 3 bases and J by 5 bases, with 23 bases left in between. Here the CDR3 reads CASSSSRLTGRFYGYTF. The CDR3 coding sequence is TGCGCCAGCAGCTCAAGTAGGCTAACAGGGAGATTTTATGGCTACACCTTC.

This chain links TRBV7-3 with TRBJ2-2; 8 bases map to TRBD2. The germline V gene encodes CDR1 SGHTA and CDR2 FQGTGA. This CDR3 is built from 15 residues. The V and J ends lost 1 base and 5 bases, in that order; junction bases with no gene match: 3. CDR3 DNA sequence: TGTGCCAGCAGCTTAATGGCTAGCGGGACCGGGGAGCTGTTTTTT. Protein sequence: CASSLMASGTGELFF.

The chain couples TRBV20-1 to TRBJ2-3; 9 nucleotides line up with TRBD2. J lost 0 bases, V lost 6 bases, and 10 bases had no gene match. CDR3 length: 16 amino acids. The germline gives CDR1 DFQATT, CDR2 SNEGSKA (reference sequence). This chain's CDR3 is CSATILTSGSTDTQYF. The CDR3 region has the DNA TGCAGTGCCACTATCCTGACTAGCGGTAGCACAGATACGCAGTATTTT.

There are a few counts of this clonotype. The J gene is TRBJ2-3, the V gene TRBV6-5, with 10 bases matching TRBD2. Per germline, CDR1 MNHEY and CDR2 SVGAGI. V trimming: 2 bases; J trimming: 5 bases; junction bases outside the gene matches: 16. This CDR3 is built from 19 residues. This chain's CDR3 is CASSYEAMGLAGVQDTQYF. CDR3 nucleotide sequence: TGTGCCAGCAGTTACGAGGCGATGGGGCTAGCGGGAGTGCAAGATACGCAGTATTTT.

The V call is TRBV12-3 or TRBV12-4, the J call TRBJ2-4; the match to TRBD1 covers 10 bases. Losses at the gene ends were 5 bases for V and 8 bases for J; bases not matched to a gene: 6. CDR3 size: 14 residues. The CDR3 bases are TGTGCCAGCAGTCCCGGGACAGGGGTGGACATTCAGTACTTC. This sequence encodes CASSPGTGVDIQYF.

In its sample, this clonotype was seen a few times. The chain is built from TRBV18 and TRBJ2-7, with 9 bases identical to TRBD2. The CDR3 has 14 residues. J gave up 6 bases and V 0 bases, and 3 bases lay outside the gene matches. Looked up from germline, CDR1 is KGHSH and CDR2 is LQKENI. The CDR3: CASSPPGLAGEQYF. The CDR3 region has the DNA TGTGCCAGCTCACCACCGGGACTAGCTGGCGAGCAGTACTTC. The entire variable domain, with the rest obtained from reference TRBV18 and TRBJ2-7, is as follows: NAGVMQNPRHLVRRRGQEARLRCSPMKGHSHVYWYRQLPEEGLKFMVYLQKENIIDESGMPKERFSAEFPKEGPSILRIQQVVRGDSAAYFCASSPPGLAGEQYFGPGTRLTVT.

The chain has TRBV4-2 and TRBJ2-3, with unresolved D. The germline gives CDR1 LGHNA, CDR2 YNFKEQ. The CDR3 runs 13 residues. V dropped 0 bases and J dropped 4 bases, with 5 bases sitting between them. The CDR3 coding sequence is TGTGCCAGCAGCCAAGAGACGTCAGATACGCAGTATTTT. Its translation: CASSQETSDTQYF.